The 9 T cell receptor beta chains in this list originate from one sample, sequenced in a study of cytomegalovirus exposure and HLA in healthy donors. Assay used: immunoSEQ multiplex PCR; TCRdb lists only in-frame clones, some missing. The data show 70,000 or so clones, approximately 95% seen once. The sample consisted of PBMCs. Every receptor here comes from a man aged 18 to 29 in good health and CMV-seropositive.

This sequence joins TRBV28 and TRBJ2-1; D unclear. Germline V CDR1 and CDR2: MDHEN, SYDVKM. The CDR3 length is 11 residues. Trimming removed 3 bases at V and 8 bases at J, with 5 bases between. The CDR3 sequence is CASSFIDEQFF. The CDR3 coding sequence is TGTGCCAGCAGTTTTATCGATGAGCAGTTCTTC. Variable domain in full (rest from reference TRBV28 and TRBJ2-1): DVKVTQSSRYLVKRTGEKVFLECVQDMDHENMFWYRQDPGLGLRLIYFSYDVKMKEKGDIPEGYSVSREKKERFSLILESASTNQTSMYLCASSFIDEQFFGPGTRLTVL.

The genes are TRBV28 and TRBJ2-1; D gene uncertain. The CDR3 contains 11 residues. The V end was cut by 1 base, the J end by 8 bases, with 3 bases between. The germline gives CDR1 MDHEN, CDR2 SYDVKM. The CDR3 coding sequence is TGTGCCAGCAGTTTATCCGATGAGCAGTTCTTC. Its translation is CASSLSDEQFF. The full variable domain, in which reference TRBV28 and TRBJ2-1 provide the parts outside the CDR3, is DVKVTQSSRYLVKRTGEKVFLECVQDMDHENMFWYRQDPGLGLRLIYFSYDVKMKEKGDIPEGYSVSREKKERFSLILESASTNQTSMYLCASSLSDEQFFGPGTRLTVL.

This chain uses TRBV9 with TRBJ2-1; D is possibly TRBD2 (6 bases). This CDR3 is built from 16 residues. V lost 1 base to trimming and J lost 8 bases, with 19 bases between them. Germline CDR1 is SGDLS and CDR2 is YYNGEE. CDR3 region: CASSVSPSGGIDEQFF. The CDR3 bases are TGTGCCAGCAGCGTAAGCCCCTCTGGCGGGATCGATGAGCAGTTCTTC.

The chain employs TRBV19 and TRBJ2-5; possibly TRBD1 for D (6 bases). V dropped 5 bases and J dropped 2 bases, with 9 bases sitting between them. This CDR3 has 13 residues. Germline CDR1 LNHDA, CDR2 SQIVND (reference sequence). DNA of the CDR3: TGTGCCAGTAGTGGGGGCCCTCAAGAGACCCAGTACTTC. As protein: CASSGGPQETQYF.

J is TRBJ2-3 and V is TRBV7-3; 11 nucleotides line up with TRBD2. V was clipped by 2 bases and J by 5 bases; unmatched bases: 15. CDR3 size: 19 residues. Germline V CDR1 and CDR2: SGHTA, FQGTGA. The CDR3 protein is CASSLFNPQLAGEGDTQYF. The CDR3 DNA reads as TGTGCCAGCAGCTTATTTAACCCTCAACTAGCGGGAGAGGGAGATACGCAGTATTTT. The whole variable domain, filled in from reference TRBV7-3 and TRBJ2-3, reads GAGVSQTPSNKVTEKGKYVELRCDPISGHTALYWYRQSLGQGPEFLIYFQGTGAADDSGLPNDRFFAVRPEGSVSTLKIQRTERGDSAVYLCASSLFNPQLAGEGDTQYFGPGTRLTVL.

This chain joins TRBV11-2 and TRBJ1-1; perhaps TRBD1 as D (6 bases). Germline assignment: CDR1 SGHAT and CDR2 FQNNGV. Trimming removed 2 bases at V and 1 base at J, with 20 bases between. The CDR3 has 18 residues. CDR3: CASSLRLMSGAKNTEAFF. CDR3 DNA: TGTGCCAGCAGCTTAAGGCTGATGTCAGGGGCTAAGAACACTGAAGCTTTCTTT.

The rearrangement links TRBV6-4 to TRBJ2-6; the D is unclear. Trimming removed 0 bases from V and 0 bases from J, with 3 bases in between. From germline, CDR1 is MRHNA and CDR2 SNTAGT. The CDR3 loop spans 15 amino acids. The CDR3 region is CASSDSNSGANVLTF. Here the CDR3 DNA reads TGTGCCAGCAGTGACTCTAACTCTGGGGCCAACGTCCTGACTTTC.

CDR3 residues: CASSPRLAGARETQYF. CDR3 nucleotide sequence: TGTGCCAGCAGTCCCCGACTAGCGGGGGCCAGGGAGACCCAGTACTTC. This chain links TRBV28 with TRBJ2-5, with 12 nucleotides matching TRBD2. CDR1 is MDHEN, CDR2 SYDVKM, per germline. V gave up 5 bases and J gave up 5 bases; unmatched junction bases: 9. This CDR3 has 16 residues.

J is TRBJ2-5 and V is TRBV29-1; a weak D match, TRBD2 (6 bases). CDR3 size: 13 residues. The V gene's germline CDR1 is SQVTM and CDR2 ANQGSEA. With 4 bases removed from V and 2 bases from J, the gap between germline ends came to 11 bases. As DNA, the CDR3 is TGCAGCGTTGGCTTGGGGGGACAAGAGACCCAGTACTTC. This translates into CSVGLGGQETQYF.